Given below is one TCR beta chain in context. The CDR3 is 11 amino acids. CDR1 and CDR2 from the germline V gene are DFQATT and SNEGSKA (reference sequence). V was cut by 4 bases and J by 4 bases, with 5 bases left in between. TCRdb analysed the RT-PCR reads with MiXCR anew, one entry per CDR3 protein. The sample has roughly 540,000 distinct CDR3 sequences, under 25% seen once. The entry originates in a study of response to subunit inactivated influenza vaccine. This sample was shared with a second study, whose subject was T cells expressing NK-cell markers. That source notes: UMIs accompanied the 5'RACE template switching by which TCR beta cDNA was made.

The source is a man between 45 and 60 years old who received an inactivated influenza vaccine. The sample here was CD4+ T cells sorted from PBMCs, taken approximately 12 days after vaccination. The chain is built from TRBV20-1 and TRBJ2-1, with unresolved D. CDR3 sequence reads: CSANSYNEQFF. CDR3 in DNA: TGCAGTGCTAACTCTTACAATGAGCAGTTCTTC.